The 19 T cell receptor beta chains below all came from one sample that was sequenced in a study of blood T cell repertoires in COVID-19 (TCRdb year 2020). Library construction relied on the immunoSEQ multiplex PCR assay. Sourced from immuneACCESS, this table was stored by TCRdb with only in-frame sequences that have V and J called. A share of the clones is absent; for the studies checked, an unresolved V gene accounts for under half, and the remainder has no known explanation. The sample table contains 110,000 to 150,000 clones; only one count was recorded for approximately 84% of them. The ten largest account for less than 2% of the sample. The sequenced material came from peripheral blood. The receptors here all came from a woman in her sixties with acute or convalescent COVID-19.

This rearrangement joins TRBV10-3 to TRBJ2-2; 10 bases match TRBD2. Trimming cost V 3 bases and J 6 bases; bases outside gene matches: 10. Per the germline V gene, CDR1 is ENHRY and CDR2 is SYGVKD. This CDR3 spans 17 amino acids. CDR3 nucleotides: TGTGCCATCAGTGATGAGACTAGCGGGTACTCCCCCGGGGAGCTGTTTTTT. Amino acids: CAISDETSGYSPGELFF.

The V and J genes are TRBV5-3 and TRBJ1-1; D might be TRBD1 (5 bases). TRBV5-3 is recorded as an ORF, its role being uncertain. Trimming took off 7 bases at V and 6 bases at J, with 28 bases between the two ends. CDR3 length: 17 residues. The CDR3 sequence: CARRLPQRRGIRAEAFF. CDR3 bases: TGTGCCAGACGCCTACCACAGCGAAGGGGAATAAGGGCTGAAGCTTTCTTT.

V is TRBV5-5 and J is TRBJ2-7; D perhaps matches TRBD1 (6 bases). V lost 0 bases and J lost 3, with 13 bases in between. Germline lookup yields CDR1 SGHKS and CDR2 YYEKEE (reference sequence). The CDR3 covers 15 residues. CDR3 in DNA: TGTGCCAGCAGCTTGGAACAGGGAAGTGGCTACGAGCAGTACTTC. Translating gives CASSLEQGSGYEQYF.

The gene calls are TRBV7-9 and TRBJ2-7; 7 nucleotides line up with TRBD2. This CDR3 is 14 amino acids long. Germline CDR1 and CDR2: SEHNR and FQNEAQ (reference sequence). J was trimmed by 1 base and V by 5 bases; bases with no gene match: 5. CDR3 loop: CASSPAGISYEQYF. The CDR3 DNA reads as TGTGCCAGCAGCCCAGCGGGAATTTCCTACGAGCAGTACTTC.

V gene TRBV4-1 combines with J gene TRBJ1-2; D is undetermined. Per germline, CDR1 MGHRA and CDR2 YSYEKL. CDR3 length: 14 amino acids. V shed 1 base and J shed 4 bases, with 10 bases lying between them. The CDR3 nucleotides read TGCGCCAGCAGCCAAGGTGACGGCGGCTATGGCTACACCTTC. Amino acid sequence: CASSQGDGGYGYTF.

V usage is TRBV6-1 and J usage is TRBJ1-5; the D gene is possibly TRBD1 (6 bases). With 0 bases removed from V and 10 bases from J, the gap between germline ends came to 16 bases. CDR3 length: 15 residues. In germline, CDR1 is MNHNS, CDR2 SASEGT. In DNA, the CDR3 is TGTGCCAGCAGTGAAGCGGTGGGGACAAGGGGTCCCCAGCATTTT. The encoded protein is CASSEAVGTRGPQHF.

The chain joins TRBV6-2 or TRBV6-3 to TRBJ2-3, with 7 bases lining up with TRBD1. The trim removed 4 bases at V and 1 base at J, leaving 11 bases unmatched. Germline V gene sequence: CDR1 MNHEY, CDR2 SVGEGT. The CDR3 spans 17 residues. The CDR3 DNA reads TGTGCCAGCAGTTCCTTAACGACCGGGACAGGCACAGATACGCAGTATTTT. It encodes CASSSLTTGTGTDTQYF.

The V and J genes are TRBV12-5 and TRBJ2-5, with TRBD2 matching 11 bases. Germline CDR1 LGHNT, CDR2 FRNRAP. The CDR3 spans 17 residues. Trimming at V came to 5 bases and at J to 4 bases, leaving 12 bases not matched to a gene. The chain's CDR3 is CASGPPFSGRATETQYF. In DNA form, the CDR3 reads TGTGCTAGTGGTCCCCCGTTTAGCGGGAGGGCCACAGAGACCCAGTACTTC.

The chain has TRBV2 and TRBJ2-1; no definite D call. CDR1 and CDR2 (germline): SNHLY, FYNNEI. The CDR3 runs 12 residues. V shed 6 bases and J shed 9 bases, with 12 bases lying between them. The CDR3 loop reads CASREKLGEQFF. DNA of the CDR3: TGTGCCAGCAGGGAAAAGCTCGGTGAGCAGTTCTTC.

The chain carries TRBV9 and TRBJ2-1; possible D gene TRBD2, 6 bases. The V gene's germline CDR1 is SGDLS and CDR2 YYNGEE. The CDR3 runs 14 residues. The ends were cut back, 0 bases at V and 7 bases at J, with 11 bases in the middle. CDR3 sequence (DNA): TGTGCCAGCAGCGTAGCCGGGAGTTATAATGAGCAGTTCTTC. It is translated as CASSVAGSYNEQFF. Using reference TRBV9 and TRBJ2-1 for the parts outside the CDR3, the full variable domain is DSGVTQTPKHLITATGQRVTLRCSPRSGDLSVYWYQQSLDQGLQFLIQYYNGEERAKGNILERFSAQQFPDLHSELNLSSLELGDSALYFCASSVAGSYNEQFFGPGTRLTVL.

The chain has TRBV4-2 and TRBJ1-4; TRBD1 matches at 7 bases. The germline CDR1 and CDR2 sequences are LGHNA and YNFKEQ. The J segment lost 6 bases and the V segment lost 2 bases, leaving 6 bases of the junction unmatched. The CDR3 contains 15 residues. The CDR3 DNA reads as TGTGCCAGCAGCCAAACAGGGGAGTTGGATGAAAAACTGTTTTTT. Protein product: CASSQTGELDEKLFF.

The gene calls are TRBV5-1 and TRBJ2-1; perhaps TRBD2 as D (6 bases). V was trimmed by 4 bases and J by 4 bases, leaving 18 bases between them. Germline V gene data show CDR1 as SGHRS and CDR2 as YFSETQ. This CDR3 is built from 16 residues. The CDR3 sequence: CASSPRAGPPYNEQFF. The CDR3 DNA is TGCGCCAGCAGCCCCCGGGCGGGGCCGCCTTACAATGAGCAGTTCTTC.

V usage is TRBV19 and J usage is TRBJ2-1, with 10 bases fitting TRBD2. From germline, CDR1 is LNHDA and CDR2 SQIVND (reference sequence). The CDR3 is 16 residues long. The ends lost 3 bases at V and 12 bases at J; junction bases unmatched: 14. The CDR3 DNA sequence: TGTGCCAGTAGTATTAGGCTAGCGGGGGACTCCAGGGGGCAGTTCTTC. Amino acid sequence: CASSIRLAGDSRGQFF. Full variable domain (missing parts from reference TRBV19 and TRBJ2-1): DGGITQSPKYLFRKEGQNVTLSCEQNLNHDAMYWYRQDPGQGLRLIYYSQIVNDFQKGDIAEGYSVSREKKESFPLTVTSAQKNPTAFYLCASSIRLAGDSRGQFFGPGTRLTVL.

The chain links TRBV2 to TRBJ2-1, with 8 nucleotides matching TRBD2. This CDR3 has 16 amino acids. Germline values: CDR1 SNHLY, CDR2 FYNNEI. Trimming removed 2 bases from V and 3 bases from J; junction bases left unmatched: 6. DNA of the CDR3: TGTGCCAGCAGTGAAAACACTAGCGGATACTACAATGAGCAGTTCTTC. As protein: CASSENTSGYYNEQFF.

The genes are TRBV18 and TRBJ1-5, with unresolved D. The CDR3 is 13 residues long. Trimming left V 3 bases short and J 1 base short, with 4 bases between. CDR1 and CDR2 from the germline V gene are KGHSH and LQKENI. The CDR3 DNA sequence: TGTGCCAGCTCACCTCAGAGCAATCAGCCCCAGCATTTT. Its translation: CASSPQSNQPQHF.

The J gene is TRBJ2-7, the V gene TRBV7-9; TRBD2 is a possible D gene (6 bases). CDR1 and CDR2 (germline): SEHNR, FQNEAQ (reference sequence). Trimming shortened V by 6 bases and J by 5 bases, and 17 bases separated the two germline ends. This CDR3 is 14 amino acids long. The CDR3 sequence: CASRLGGSSNEQYF. The DNA for the CDR3 is TGTGCCAGCAGGCTAGGAGGGAGTTCCAACGAGCAGTACTTC. Drawing the rest from reference TRBV7-9 and TRBJ2-7, the complete variable domain is DTGVSQNPRHKITKRGQNVTFRCDPISEHNRLYWYRQTLGQGPEFLTYFQNEAQLEKSRLLSDRFSAERPKGSFSTLEIQRTEQGDSAMYLCASRLGGSSNEQYFGPGTRLTVT.

The V gene is TRBV3-1 (or the pseudogene TRBV3-2), the J gene TRBJ2-7; D gene ambiguous. The CDR3 has 12 amino acids. The V end lost 2 bases, the J end lost 3 bases, and 5 bases lay between the germline ends. Germline V CDR1 and CDR2: LGHDT, YNNKEL (reference sequence). The CDR3 reads CASSQTYYEQYF. CDR3 nucleotides: TGTGCCAGCAGCCAAACTTACTACGAGCAGTACTTC.

The rearrangement uses TRBV15 and TRBJ1-3; possible D gene TRBD1, 5 bases. Between the trimmed V and J ends, which lost 5 bases and 0 bases, there was a span of 11 bases. The germline gives CDR1 LNHNV, CDR2 YYDKDF (reference sequence). The CDR3 sequence is 15 residues long. The CDR3 DNA sequence: TGTGCCACCAGCCATCGACAGTTCTCTGGAAACACCATATATTTT. Its protein is CATSHRQFSGNTIYF.

Turning to this clone: Relative to the germline gene, one junction end is altered; a read error may explain this. This chain's CDR3 is CSVSPLYF. Here the CDR3 DNA reads TGCAGCGTTTCCCCCCTCTACTTC. The J gene is TRBJ1-2, the V gene TRBV29-1; no reliable D call. Germline loops: CDR1 SQVTM, CDR2 ANQGSEA. The CDR3 extends over 8 amino acids.